Listed below are T cell receptor beta chains from one sample, sequenced in a study of T-cell reconstitution after alpha-beta-depleted transplantation in children. TCRdb redid the calling of the PCR reads with MiXCR, one entry per CDR3 protein. Of about 300,000 distinct CDR3 sequences listed, 9.5% to 13% are singletons. The material was PBMCs, obtained before TCRalphabeta/CD19-depleted stem cell transplant. The receptors originated from a boy in the first two years of life with acute myeloid leukemia, due to receive a stem cell transplant. The CDR3 runs from the conserved cysteine through the conserved F or W. A D gene is named only where the DNA matches it firmly. Only part of the rows carry a size: once, few, many, or a class if the clone is expanded.

V gene: TRBV11-2; J gene: TRBJ1-1; clone size: few; D gene: TRBD1; CDR3 protein: CASSFDRGGEAFF; CDR3 DNA: TGTGCCAGCAGCTTTGACAGGGGAGGTGAAGCTTTCTTT
V gene: TRBV14; J gene: TRBJ2-3; clone size: many; D gene: TRBD2; CDR3 protein: CASSLASGRVSSTDTQYF; CDR3 DNA: TGTGCCAGCAGTCTCGCTAGCGGGAGAGTCTCTAGCACAGATACGCAGTATTTT
V gene: TRBV24-1; J gene: TRBJ2-5; clone size: many; D gene: .; CDR3 protein: CATSAPAGSQETQYF; CDR3 DNA: TGTGCCACCAGTGCCCCTGCGGGGTCCCAAGAGACCCAGTACTTC
V gene: TRBV12-3/TRBV12-4; J gene: TRBJ2-3; clone size: many; D gene: .; CDR3 protein: CASSLIHSDTQYF; CDR3 DNA: TGTGCCAGCAGTTTGATCCATTCAGATACGCAGTATTTT
V gene: TRBV5-1; J gene: TRBJ2-1; clone size: many; D gene: .; CDR3 protein: CASSLGQSSSYNEQFF; CDR3 DNA: TGCGCCAGCAGCTTGGGGCAGTCGAGCTCCTACAATGAGCAGTTCTTC
V gene: TRBV6-5; J gene: TRBJ1-2; clone size: few; D gene: .; CDR3 protein: CASDEAGTSYGYTF; CDR3 DNA: TGTGCCAGCGACGAGGCAGGGACGTCATATGGCTACACCTTC
V gene: TRBV29-1; J gene: TRBJ2-3; clone size: many; D gene: .; CDR3 protein: CSVGRVGTDTQYF; CDR3 DNA: TGCAGCGTTGGCAGGGTCGGCACAGATACGCAGTATTTT
V gene: TRBV20-1; J gene: TRBJ2-7; clone size: few; D gene: .; CDR3 protein: CSARQGYSYEQYF; CDR3 DNA: TGCAGTGCTAGACAGGGTTACTCCTACGAGCAGTACTTC
V gene: TRBV5-5; J gene: TRBJ2-3; clone size: many; D gene: .; CDR3 protein: CASSLRHREDTQYF; CDR3 DNA: TGTGCCAGCAGCTTGAGGCACAGGGAGGATACGCAGTATTTT
V gene: TRBV5-5; J gene: TRBJ2-3; clone size: many; D gene: TRBD2; CDR3 protein: CASTKILAGVADTQYF; CDR3 DNA: TGTGCCAGCACCAAAATACTAGCGGGAGTGGCAGATACGCAGTATTTT
V gene: TRBV18; J gene: TRBJ1-6; clone size: .; D gene: TRBD1; CDR3 protein: CASSPPGQARNSPLHF; CDR3 DNA: TGTGCCAGCTCACCCCCGGGACAGGCCAGGAATTCACCCCTCCACTTT
V gene: TRBV4-2; J gene: TRBJ2-2; clone size: many; D gene: .; CDR3 protein: CASSVGGGELFF; CDR3 DNA: TGTGCCAGCAGCGTTGGGGGCGGGGAGCTGTTTTTT
V gene: TRBV29-1; J gene: TRBJ2-5; clone size: many; D gene: TRBD1; CDR3 protein: CSVVQDRGETQYF; CDR3 DNA: TGCAGCGTTGTCCAGGACAGGGGAGAGACCCAGTACTTC
V gene: TRBV5-1; J gene: TRBJ1-1; clone size: many; D gene: .; CDR3 protein: CASSFRDGTTTEAFF; CDR3 DNA: TGCGCCAGCAGCTTTCGGGACGGAACCACAACTGAAGCTTTCTTT
V gene: TRBV28; J gene: TRBJ2-3; clone size: many; D gene: .; CDR3 protein: CASSIIPPGSGTDTQYF; CDR3 DNA: TGTGCCAGCAGTATCATTCCCCCCGGGAGCGGAACAGATACGCAGTATTTT
V gene: TRBV5-1; J gene: TRBJ2-7; clone size: many; D gene: TRBD2; CDR3 protein: CASSIAGGEQYF; CDR3 DNA: TGCGCCAGCAGCATAGCGGGAGGGGAGCAGTACTTC
V gene: TRBV28; J gene: TRBJ1-1; clone size: many; D gene: .; CDR3 protein: CASSQALGFEAFF; CDR3 DNA: TGTGCCAGCAGTCAAGCTCTGGGCTTCGAAGCTTTCTTT
V gene: TRBV5-1; J gene: TRBJ2-5; clone size: few; D gene: .; CDR3 protein: CASYRDLQETQYF; CDR3 DNA: TGCGCCAGCTATAGGGACTTACAAGAGACCCAGTACTTC
V gene: TRBV12-3/TRBV12-4; J gene: TRBJ1-2; clone size: many; D gene: TRBD1; CDR3 protein: CASSPGTADPRYGYTF; CDR3 DNA: TGTGCCAGCAGTCCCGGGACAGCGGACCCTCGCTATGGCTACACCTTC
V gene: TRBV9; J gene: TRBJ1-3; clone size: many; D gene: .; CDR3 protein: CASSVSGALNTIYF; CDR3 DNA: TGTGCCAGCAGCGTATCAGGGGCGTTAAACACCATATATTTT
V gene: TRBV19; J gene: TRBJ2-1; clone size: many; D gene: .; CDR3 protein: CASSIGSGSYNEQFF; CDR3 DNA: TGTGCCAGTAGTATAGGTTCGGGGTCCTACAATGAGCAGTTCTTC
V gene: TRBV20-1; J gene: TRBJ2-4; clone size: once; D gene: .; CDR3 protein: CCARLTGPRFLAKNIQYF; CDR3 DNA: TGCTGTGCTAGGTTAACAGGGCCCCGGTTCCTAGCCAAAAACATTCAGTACTTC
V gene: TRBV7-2; J gene: TRBJ2-3; clone size: many; D gene: TRBD2; CDR3 protein: CASSSVTSGSTDTQYF; CDR3 DNA: TGTGCCAGCAGCTCGGTAACTAGCGGTAGCACAGATACGCAGTATTTT
V gene: TRBV30; J gene: TRBJ1-1; clone size: few; D gene: TRBD1; CDR3 protein: CAWRRGQLQHTEAFF; CDR3 DNA: TGTGCCTGGAGGAGGGGGCAACTCCAACACACTGAAGCTTTCTTT
V gene: TRBV12-3/TRBV12-4; J gene: TRBJ2-2; clone size: many; D gene: .; CDR3 protein: CASSLGLLGELFF; CDR3 DNA: TGTGCCAGCAGTTTAGGACTCCTTGGGGAGCTGTTTTTT
V gene: TRBV11-2; J gene: TRBJ1-1; clone size: few; D gene: .; CDR3 protein: CASSLVSEAFF; CDR3 DNA: TGTGCCAGCAGCTTAGTCTCTGAAGCTTTCTTT
V gene: TRBV7-6; J gene: TRBJ2-3; clone size: many; D gene: TRBD2; CDR3 protein: CASRVGAGGRDTQYF; CDR3 DNA: TGTGCCAGCAGAGTAGGGGCGGGGGGAAGAGATACGCAGTATTTT
V gene: TRBV20-1; J gene: TRBJ1-5; clone size: many; D gene: TRBD1; CDR3 protein: CSARSTGISNQPQHF; CDR3 DNA: TGCAGTGCTAGGTCGACAGGGATAAGCAATCAGCCCCAGCATTTT
V gene: TRBV3-1; J gene: TRBJ2-7; clone size: many; D gene: .; CDR3 protein: CASRPSGKAYEQYF; CDR3 DNA: TGTGCCAGCAGACCATCAGGGAAGGCCTACGAGCAGTACTTC
V gene: TRBV9; J gene: TRBJ2-1; clone size: many; D gene: .; CDR3 protein: CASSVEEGRAEQFF; CDR3 DNA: TGTGCCAGCAGCGTAGAGGAAGGACGTGCTGAGCAGTTCTTC
V gene: TRBV7-8; J gene: TRBJ1-2; clone size: .; D gene: .; CDR3 protein: CASTKGPEYGYTF; CDR3 DNA: TGTGCCAGCACGAAGGGACCCGAGTATGGCTACACCTTC
V gene: TRBV15; J gene: TRBJ2-7; clone size: many; D gene: .; CDR3 protein: CATSTSVRYEQYF; CDR3 DNA: TGTGCCACCAGCACCTCCGTGCGGTACGAGCAGTACTTC